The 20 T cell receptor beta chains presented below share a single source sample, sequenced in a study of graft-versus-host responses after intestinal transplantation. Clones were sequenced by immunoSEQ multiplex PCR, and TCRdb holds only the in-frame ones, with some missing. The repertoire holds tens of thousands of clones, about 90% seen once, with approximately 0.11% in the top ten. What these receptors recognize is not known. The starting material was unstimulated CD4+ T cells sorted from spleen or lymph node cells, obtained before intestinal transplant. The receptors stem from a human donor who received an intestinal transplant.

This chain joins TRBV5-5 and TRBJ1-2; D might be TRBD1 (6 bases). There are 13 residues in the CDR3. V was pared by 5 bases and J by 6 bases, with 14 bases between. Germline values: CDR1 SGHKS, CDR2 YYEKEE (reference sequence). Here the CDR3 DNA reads TGTGCCAGCAGTTCAGGGGTTTTCGATGGCTACACCTTC. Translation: CASSSGVFDGYTF.

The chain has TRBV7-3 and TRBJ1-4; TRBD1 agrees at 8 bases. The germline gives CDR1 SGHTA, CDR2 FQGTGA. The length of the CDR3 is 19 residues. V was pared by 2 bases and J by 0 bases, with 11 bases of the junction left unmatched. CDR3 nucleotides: TGTGCCAGCAGCTTAGCCGGGACAGGAGACTGTGCAACTAATGAAAAACTGTTTTTT. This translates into CASSLAGTGDCATNEKLFF.

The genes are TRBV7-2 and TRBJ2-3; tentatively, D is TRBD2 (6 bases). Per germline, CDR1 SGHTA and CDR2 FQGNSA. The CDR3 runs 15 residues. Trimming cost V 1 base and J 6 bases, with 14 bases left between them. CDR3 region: CASSLVGGVGDTQYF. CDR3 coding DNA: TGTGCCAGCAGCTTAGTGGGCGGGGTCGGCGATACGCAGTATTTT. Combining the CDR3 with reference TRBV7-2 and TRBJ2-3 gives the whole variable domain GAGVSQSPSNKVTEKGKDVELRCDPISGHTALYWYRQSLGQGLEFLIYFQGNSAPDKSGLPSDRFSAERTGGSVSTLTIQRTQQEDSAVYLCASSLVGGVGDTQYFGPGTRLTVL.

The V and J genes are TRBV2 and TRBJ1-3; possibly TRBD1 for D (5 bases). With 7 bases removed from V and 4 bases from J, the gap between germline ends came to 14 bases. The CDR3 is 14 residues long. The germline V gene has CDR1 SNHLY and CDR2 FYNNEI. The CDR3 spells CASTEPGWGNTIYF. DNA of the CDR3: TGTGCCAGCACCGAACCAGGGTGGGGAAACACCATATATTTT.

The CDR3 region is CASSQGPAGVTDTQYF. CDR3 DNA sequence: TGCGCCAGCAGCCAAGGCCCAGCGGGAGTAACAGATACGCAGTATTTT. The chain is built from TRBV4-1 and TRBJ2-3; 8 positions match TRBD2. The germline CDR1 and CDR2 sequences are MGHRA and YSYEKL. J lost 3 bases, V lost 1 base, and 6 bases had no gene match. The CDR3 sequence is 16 residues long.

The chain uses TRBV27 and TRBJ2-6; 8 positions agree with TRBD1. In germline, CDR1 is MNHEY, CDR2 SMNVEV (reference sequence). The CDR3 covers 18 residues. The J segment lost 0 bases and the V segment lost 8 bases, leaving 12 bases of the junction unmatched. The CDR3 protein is CASRPTGALYSGANVLTF. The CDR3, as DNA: TGTGCCAGCCGACCGACAGGGGCCCTCTACTCTGGGGCCAACGTCCTGACTTTC.

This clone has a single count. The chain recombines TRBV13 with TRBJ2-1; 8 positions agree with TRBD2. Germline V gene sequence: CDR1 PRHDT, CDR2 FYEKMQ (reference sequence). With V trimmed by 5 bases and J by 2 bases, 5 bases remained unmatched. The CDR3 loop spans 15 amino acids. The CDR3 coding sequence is TGTGCCAGCAGCCCCGGGACTAGTCCCTACAATGAGCAGTTCTTC. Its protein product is CASSPGTSPYNEQFF.

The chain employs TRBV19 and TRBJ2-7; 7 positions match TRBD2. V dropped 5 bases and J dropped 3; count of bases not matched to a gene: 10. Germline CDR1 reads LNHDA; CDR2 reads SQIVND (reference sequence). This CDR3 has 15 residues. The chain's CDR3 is CASSPRSGLLYEQYF. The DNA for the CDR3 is TGTGCCAGTAGTCCGCGATCGGGACTACTCTACGAGCAGTACTTC.

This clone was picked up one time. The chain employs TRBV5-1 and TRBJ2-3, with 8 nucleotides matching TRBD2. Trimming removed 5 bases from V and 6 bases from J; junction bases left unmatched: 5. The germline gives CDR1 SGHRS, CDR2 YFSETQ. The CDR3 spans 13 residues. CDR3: CASRNGGADTQYF. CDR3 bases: TGCGCCAGCAGAAACGGGGGGGCGGATACGCAGTATTTT. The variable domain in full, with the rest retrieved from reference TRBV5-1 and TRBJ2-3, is KAGVTQTPRYLIKTRGQQVTLSCSPISGHRSVSWYQQTPGQGLQFLFEYFSETQRNKGNFPGRFSGRQFSNSRSEMNVSTLELGDSALYLCASRNGGADTQYFGPGTRLTVL.

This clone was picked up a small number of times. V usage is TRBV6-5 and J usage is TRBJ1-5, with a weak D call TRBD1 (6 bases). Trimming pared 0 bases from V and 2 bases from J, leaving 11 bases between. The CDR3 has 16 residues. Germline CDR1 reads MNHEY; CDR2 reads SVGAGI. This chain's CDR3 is CASSYSGGEGNQPQHF. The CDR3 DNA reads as TGTGCCAGCAGTTACTCAGGGGGAGAGGGCAATCAGCCCCAGCATTTT.

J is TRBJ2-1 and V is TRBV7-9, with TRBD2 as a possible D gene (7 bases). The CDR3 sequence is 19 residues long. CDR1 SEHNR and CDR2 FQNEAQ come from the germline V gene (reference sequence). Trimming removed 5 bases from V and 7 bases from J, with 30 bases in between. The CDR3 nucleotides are TGTGCCAGCAGCCCCGGGTCCATCTGGGGGGGGGCCAATGGGAATGAGCAGTTCTTC. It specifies CASSPGSIWGGANGNEQFF.

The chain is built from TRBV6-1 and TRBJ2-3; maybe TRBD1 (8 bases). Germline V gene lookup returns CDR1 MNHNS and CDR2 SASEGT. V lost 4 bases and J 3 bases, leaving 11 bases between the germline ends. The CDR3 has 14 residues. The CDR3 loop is CASSVQGGTDTQYF. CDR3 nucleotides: TGTGCCAGCAGTGTACAGGGGGGGACAGATACGCAGTATTTT.

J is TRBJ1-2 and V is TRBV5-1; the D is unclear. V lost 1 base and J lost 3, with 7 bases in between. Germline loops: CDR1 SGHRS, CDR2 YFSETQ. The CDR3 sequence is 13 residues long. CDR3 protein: CASSLRSDYGYTF. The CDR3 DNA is TGCGCCAGCAGCTTGCGTTCGGACTATGGCTACACCTTC.

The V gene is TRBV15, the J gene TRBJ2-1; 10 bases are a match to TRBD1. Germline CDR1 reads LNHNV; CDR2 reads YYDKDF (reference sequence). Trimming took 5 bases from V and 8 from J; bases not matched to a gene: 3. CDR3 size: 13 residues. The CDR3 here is CATSRDRGYEQFF. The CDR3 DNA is TGTGCCACCAGCCGGGACAGGGGTTATGAGCAGTTCTTC.

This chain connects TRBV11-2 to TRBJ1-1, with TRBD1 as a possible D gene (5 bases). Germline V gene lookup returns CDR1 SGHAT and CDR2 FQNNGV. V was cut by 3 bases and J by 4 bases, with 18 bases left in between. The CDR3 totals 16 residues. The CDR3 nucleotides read TGTGCCAGCAGCTTCTCTTCCGGAGGGGCGGGCACTGAAGCTTTCTTT. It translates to CASSFSSGGAGTEAFF.

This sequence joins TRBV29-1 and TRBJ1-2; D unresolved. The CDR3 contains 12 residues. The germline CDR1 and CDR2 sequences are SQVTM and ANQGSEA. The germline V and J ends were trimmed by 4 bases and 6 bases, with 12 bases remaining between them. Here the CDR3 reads CSVAAMINGYTF. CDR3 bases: TGCAGCGTTGCCGCGATGATAAATGGCTACACCTTC.

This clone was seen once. The chain's CDR3 is CASSLDRGLSTEAFF. The DNA for the CDR3 is TGTGCCAGCAGCTTGGACAGGGGGTTGAGCACTGAAGCTTTCTTT. The chain links TRBV5-8 to TRBJ1-1, with 8 bases identical to TRBD1. Losses at the gene ends were 0 bases for V and 4 bases for J; bases not matched to a gene: 5. This CDR3 is 15 amino acids long. Germline CDR1 is SGHTS and CDR2 is YDEGEE.

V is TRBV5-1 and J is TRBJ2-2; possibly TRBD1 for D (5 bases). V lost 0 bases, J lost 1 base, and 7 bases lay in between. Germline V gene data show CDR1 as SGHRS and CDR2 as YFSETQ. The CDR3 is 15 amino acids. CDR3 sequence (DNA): TGCGCCAGCAGCTTGGCCGGACAGAACACCGGGGAGCTGTTTTTT. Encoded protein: CASSLAGQNTGELFF.

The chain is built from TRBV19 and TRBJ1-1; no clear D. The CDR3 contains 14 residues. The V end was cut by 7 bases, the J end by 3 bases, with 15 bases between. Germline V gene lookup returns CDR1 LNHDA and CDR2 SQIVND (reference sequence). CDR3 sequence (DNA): TGTGCCAGTAAAAACACCCAAAAGTACACTGAAGCTTTCTTT. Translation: CASKNTQKYTEAFF.

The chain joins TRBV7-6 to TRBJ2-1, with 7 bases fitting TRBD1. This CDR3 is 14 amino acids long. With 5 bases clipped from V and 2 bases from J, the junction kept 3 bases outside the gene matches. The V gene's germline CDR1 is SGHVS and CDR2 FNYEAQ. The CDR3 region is CASSRDSTYNEQFF. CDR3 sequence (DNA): TGTGCCAGCAGCCGGGACAGCACCTACAATGAGCAGTTCTTC.